The 14 T cell receptor beta chains reported below all come from one sample, sequenced in a study of blood T cells in healthy people across ages. Through a sample-barcoded 5' primer and a J-beta primer mix, a second PCR was run for roughly 7 to 12 cycles. TCRdb recomputed calls from the 5' RACE reads with MiXCR, one row per CDR3 protein. The sample has 1.5 million to 2 million distinct CDR3 sequences; about two fifths are singletons. Sequencing input: blood. These receptors were collected from a human donor in good health.

This clonotype was detected only a few times. The V call is TRBV6-6, the J call TRBJ2-3; D perhaps matches TRBD2 (5 bases). V was shortened by 2 bases and J by 4 bases, with 13 bases between the two germline ends. Germline V gene lookup returns CDR1 MNHNY and CDR2 SVGAGI (reference sequence). This CDR3 has 15 amino acids. CDR3 protein: CASSYGRGSADTQYF. The CDR3 coding sequence is TGTGCCAGCAGTTACGGTCGGGGTAGCGCAGATACGCAGTATTTT.

CDR3 sequence: CSVAGQGTGETQYF. The DNA of the CDR3 is TGCAGCGTTGCGGGGCAGGGAACAGGGGAGACCCAGTACTTC. The rearrangement joins TRBV29-1 to TRBJ2-5, with D perhaps matching TRBD1 (6 bases). Trimming took off 4 bases at V and 5 bases at J, with 17 bases between the two ends. The CDR3 extends over 14 amino acids. Per the germline V gene, CDR1 is SQVTM and CDR2 is ANQGSEA.

The chain is built from TRBV6-2 or TRBV6-3 and TRBJ2-1; D is undetermined. The DNA matches TRBJ2-7 better at its end, which makes the J call doubtful. Germline V CDR1 and CDR2: MNHEY, SVGEGT. This CDR3 contains 15 residues. CDR3 nucleotides: TGTGCCAGCACATCGTCCAATGACGCCTACAATGAGCAGTACTTC. Its translation: CASTSSNDAYNEQYF.

This chain connects TRBV11-3 to TRBJ2-5; perhaps TRBD2 as D (5 bases). Trimming pared 2 bases from V and 5 bases from J, leaving 12 bases between. The CDR3 covers 14 residues. Germline V gene sequence: CDR1 SGHNT, CDR2 YENEEA. CDR3 loop: CASSLMGELETQYF. In DNA, the CDR3 is TGTGCCAGCAGCTTAATGGGAGAGTTGGAGACCCAGTACTTC.

This clonotype occurred a few times. The junction departs from germline at one end; a sequencing error may be responsible. This chain uses TRBV4-2 with TRBJ2-1; 7 bases map to TRBD2. Germline lookup yields CDR1 LGHNA and CDR2 YNFKEQ. The length of the CDR3 is 16 residues. Written as DNA, the CDR3 is TGTGCCAGCAGCCAAGAGGCGGGGGACTCCTACAATGAGCGGTTCTTC. This sequence encodes CASSQEAGDSYNERFF.

This clonotype has more than one count but fewer than ten. The chain employs TRBV29-1 and TRBJ1-1; no clear D gene. V lost 5 bases, J lost 1 base, and 11 bases lay in between. Germline loops: CDR1 SQVTM, CDR2 ANQGSEA. CDR3 length: 13 residues. CDR3 nucleotides: TGCAGCGTTTCGATGGACCCGAACACTGAAGCTTTCTTT. As protein: CSVSMDPNTEAFF.

The chain joins TRBV7-9 to TRBJ2-3; D call uncertain. This CDR3 region has 15 residues. Deletions cut 4 bases from V and 5 bases from J, with 16 bases between. Germline loops: CDR1 SEHNR, CDR2 FQNEAQ (reference sequence). CDR3 nucleotide sequence: TGTGCCAGCAGCTCGATCCCCGTTACTCAAGATACGCAGTATTTT. Encoded protein: CASSSIPVTQDTQYF.

The chain recombines TRBV20-1 with TRBJ1-5, with 11 bases matching TRBD1. J lost 7 bases, V lost 0 bases, and 2 bases had no gene match. This CDR3 spans 14 amino acids. Germline CDR1 is DFQATT and CDR2 is SNEGSKA (reference sequence). The CDR3 is CSAREGQGAQPQHF. The CDR3 nucleotides are TGCAGTGCTAGAGAAGGACAGGGGGCCCAGCCCCAGCATTTT.

The V call is TRBV4-3, the J call TRBJ1-2; 9 bases align to TRBD1. Germline V gives CDR1 LGHNA, CDR2 YSLEER. V lost 0 bases, J lost 5 bases, and 7 bases stayed unmatched. The CDR3 spans 16 residues. CDR3 residues: CASSQEGQGLEYGYTF. The CDR3 DNA follows: TGCGCCAGCAGCCAAGAGGGACAGGGCTTAGAGTATGGCTACACCTTC.

The chain carries TRBV9 and TRBJ2-5, with TRBD1 matching over 7 bases. Judging by the DNA end, TRBJ2-7 fits better; the J call may be wrong. Germline V gene data show CDR1 as SGDLS and CDR2 as YYNGEE. The CDR3 totals 17 residues. In DNA form, the CDR3 reads TGTGCCAGCAGCGCCGACGCACAGGGGTTCTCCTCCTACGAGCAGTACTTC. Encoded protein: CASSADAQGFSSYEQYF.

The gene calls are TRBV29-1 and TRBJ2-3; 12 bases are shared with TRBD2. Germline V lookup: CDR1 SQVTM, CDR2 ANQGSEA. With 5 bases clipped from V and 1 base from J, the junction kept 4 bases outside the gene matches. The CDR3 sequence is 15 residues long. The CDR3 DNA is TGCAGCGTTACCGGGACTAGCGGGCGCACAGATACGCAGTATTTT. As protein: CSVTGTSGRTDTQYF.

This chain uses TRBV20-1 with TRBJ2-4, with D possibly being TRBD1 or TRBD2 (5 bases each). The J call may not be correct, given that the DNA end is closer to TRBJ2-7. Germline CDR1 and CDR2: DFQATT and SNEGSKA (reference sequence). This CDR3 comprises 14 residues. CDR3 protein: CSTARDPQTNEQYF. The CDR3 DNA is TGCAGTACTGCCCGGGACCCACAAACCAACGAGCAGTACTTC.

With respect to this clonotype: A single base separates this from a much larger clone, so it may be a read error. The chain employs TRBV12-3 or TRBV12-4 and TRBJ1-2; tentatively, D is TRBD1 (5 bases). This CDR3 spans 12 amino acids. V lost 4 bases to trimming and J lost 6 bases, with 9 bases between them. The CDR3 loop reads CASSYRDHGYTF. The CDR3 nucleotides are TGTGCCAGCAGTTACCGGGACCATGGCTACACCTTC.

The rearrangement joins TRBV9 to TRBJ2-1; 14 bases map to TRBD2. The junction had 9 bases not matched to a gene; V was cut back by 0 bases and J by 7 bases. This CDR3 region has 18 residues. Germline values: CDR1 SGDLS, CDR2 YYNGEE. In DNA, the CDR3 is TGTGCCAGCAGCGTAGCCCCCGTGGGACTAGCGGGGGATAATGAGCAGTTCTTC. Translating gives CASSVAPVGLAGDNEQFF.